This T cell receptor beta chain came from a study of blood T cell repertoires in COVID-19. Study summary: Italy, Spain and the United States were the sources of the convalescent and acute COVID-19 samples.

All enrollees were about 18 to 89 years old and from 20 to 25 US areas. As handled by the study authors: Estimated nucleated cell counts came from reference gene primer amplification. Method: immunoSEQ multiplex PCR; TCRdb's copy keeps in-frame clones and lacks some. D and trimming come from the DNA, and the V and J calls and clone size come from that table. The table has some 150,000 clones, roughly 90% seen once. Sequenced sample: PBMCs or T cells enriched from blood (not recorded which). This TCR derives from a woman aged 30 to 39 with acute COVID-19.

The CDR3 bases are TGTGCCAGCCTCCCGAGGAGGGGCGATGAGCAGTTCTTC. Translating it yields CASLPRRGDEQFF. The chain uses TRBV27 and TRBJ2-1; D perhaps matches TRBD2 (6 bases). Germline V gene lookup returns CDR1 MNHEY and CDR2 SMNVEV (reference sequence). CDR3 size: 13 residues. V dropped 8 bases and J dropped 8 bases, with 16 bases sitting between them.